This T cell receptor beta chain was found in a study of breast tumors, draining lymph nodes, adjacent tissues. General observations from the study: The data were judged consistent with most tumor T cells coming from lymph node and expanding in tumor. That most tumor T cells come from lymph nodes remained unproven. Tumor and nontumor repertoires were significantly more similar in luminal-like than in basal-like breast cancer.

This clonotype was counted many times. The target antigen is unknown. The lymph nodes were axillary draining lymph nodes from breast cancer patients. Germline lookup yields CDR1 SGHTA and CDR2 FQGTGA. The CDR3 has 15 residues. The junction had 5 bases not matched to a gene; V was cut back by 5 bases and J by 4 bases. One entry per CDR3 protein results from TCRdb running MiXCR on the multiplex PCR reads. The sample contains approximately 100,000 distinct CDR3 sequences, around 20% of which appear only once. This receptor was obtained from a female donor with breast cancer. Some clones in this sample may be carry-over from other donors' samples. The chain combines TRBV7-3 with TRBJ2-1; TRBD1 matches 10 bases. Sequencing used axillary lymph node tissue. CDR3: CASSVDRGEYNEQFF. CDR3 nucleotides: TGTGCCAGCAGCGTGGACAGGGGGGAATACAATGAGCAGTTCTTC.